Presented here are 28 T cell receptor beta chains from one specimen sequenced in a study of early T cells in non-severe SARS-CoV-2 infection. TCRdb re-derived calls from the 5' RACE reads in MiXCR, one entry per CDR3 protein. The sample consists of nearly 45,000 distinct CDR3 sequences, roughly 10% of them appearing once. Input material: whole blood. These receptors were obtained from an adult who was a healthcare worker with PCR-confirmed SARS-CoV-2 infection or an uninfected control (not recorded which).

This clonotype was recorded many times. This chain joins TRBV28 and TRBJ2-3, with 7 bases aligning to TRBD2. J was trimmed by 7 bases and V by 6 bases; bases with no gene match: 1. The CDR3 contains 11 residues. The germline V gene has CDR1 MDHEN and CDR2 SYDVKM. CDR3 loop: CASRGGNTQYF. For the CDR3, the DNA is TGTGCCAGCAGGGGGGGGAATACGCAGTATTTT.

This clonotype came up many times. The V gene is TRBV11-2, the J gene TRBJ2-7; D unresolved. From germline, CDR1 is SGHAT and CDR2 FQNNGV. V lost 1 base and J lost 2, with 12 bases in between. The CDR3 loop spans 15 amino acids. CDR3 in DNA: TGTGCCAGCAGCTTAGCTGGTGGGTCCCCCTACGAGCAGTACTTC. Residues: CASSLAGGSPYEQYF.

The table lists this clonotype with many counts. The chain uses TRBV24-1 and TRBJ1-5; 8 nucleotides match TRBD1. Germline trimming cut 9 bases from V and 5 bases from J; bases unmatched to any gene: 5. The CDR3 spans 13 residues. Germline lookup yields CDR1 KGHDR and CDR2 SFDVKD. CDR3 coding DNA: TGTGCCACCTCGGACAGGGAACATCAGCCCCAGCATTTT. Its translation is CATSDREHQPQHF.

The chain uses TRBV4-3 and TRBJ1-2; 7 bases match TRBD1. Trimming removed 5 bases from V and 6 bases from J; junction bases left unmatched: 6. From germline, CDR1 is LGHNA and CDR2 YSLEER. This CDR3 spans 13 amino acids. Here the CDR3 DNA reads TGCGCCAGCAGCAACAGGGGAATGAATGGCTACACCTTC. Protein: CASSNRGMNGYTF.

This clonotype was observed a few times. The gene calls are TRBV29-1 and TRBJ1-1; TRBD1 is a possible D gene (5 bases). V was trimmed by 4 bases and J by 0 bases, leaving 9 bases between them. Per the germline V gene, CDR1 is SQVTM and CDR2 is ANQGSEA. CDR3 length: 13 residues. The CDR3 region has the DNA TGCAGCGTTGGAATGACAGTGAACACTGAAGCTTTCTTT. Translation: CSVGMTVNTEAFF.

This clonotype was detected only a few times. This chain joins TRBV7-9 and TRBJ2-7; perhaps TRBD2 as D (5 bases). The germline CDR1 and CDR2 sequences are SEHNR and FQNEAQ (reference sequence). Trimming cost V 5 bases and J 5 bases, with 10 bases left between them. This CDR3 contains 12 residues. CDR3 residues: CASSLMRDEQYF. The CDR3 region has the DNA TGTGCCAGCAGCCTGATGCGGGACGAGCAGTACTTC.

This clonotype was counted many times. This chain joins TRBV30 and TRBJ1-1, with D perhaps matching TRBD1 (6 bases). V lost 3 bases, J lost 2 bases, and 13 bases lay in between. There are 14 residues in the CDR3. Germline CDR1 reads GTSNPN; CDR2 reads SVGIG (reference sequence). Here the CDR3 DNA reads TGTGCCTGGAGACTGGAGGGGGTAAACACTGAAGCTTTCTTT. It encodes CAWRLEGVNTEAFF.

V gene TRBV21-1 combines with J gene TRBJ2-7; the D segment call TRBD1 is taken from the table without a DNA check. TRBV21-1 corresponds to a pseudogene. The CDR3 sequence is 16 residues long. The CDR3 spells CASGSHTGASSYEQYF. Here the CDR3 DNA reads TGTGCCAGCGGATCCCACACAGGGGCCAGCTCCTACGAGCAGTACTTC.

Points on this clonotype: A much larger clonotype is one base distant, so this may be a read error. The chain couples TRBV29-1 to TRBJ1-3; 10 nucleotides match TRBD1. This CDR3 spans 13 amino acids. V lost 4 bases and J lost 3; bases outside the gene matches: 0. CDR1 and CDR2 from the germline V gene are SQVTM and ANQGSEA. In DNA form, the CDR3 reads TGCAGCGTTGGGACAGGGGGTGGAAACACCATATATTTT. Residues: CSVGTGGGNTIYF.

The DNA of the CDR3 is TGTGCCAGCAGCTTACGGGCCCCCTCCTACGAGCAGTACTTC. Its protein is CASSLRAPSYEQYF. The gene calls are TRBV7-8 and TRBJ2-7; D ambiguous. Looked up from germline, CDR1 is SGHVS and CDR2 is FQNEAQ. The CDR3 is made up of 14 amino acids. Trimming stripped 2 bases from V and 0 bases from J, with 8 bases between.

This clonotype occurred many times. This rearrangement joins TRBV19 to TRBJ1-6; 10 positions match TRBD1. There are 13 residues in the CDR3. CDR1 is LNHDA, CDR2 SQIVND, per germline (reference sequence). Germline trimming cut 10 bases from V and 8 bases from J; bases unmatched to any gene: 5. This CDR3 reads CATRDRGDSPLHF. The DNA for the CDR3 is TGTGCCACCAGGGACAGGGGTGATTCACCCCTCCACTTT.

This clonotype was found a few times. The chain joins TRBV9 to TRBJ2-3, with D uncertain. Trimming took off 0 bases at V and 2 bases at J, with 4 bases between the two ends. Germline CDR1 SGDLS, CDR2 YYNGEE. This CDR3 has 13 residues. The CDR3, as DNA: TGTGCCAGCAGCGTAGCAACCACAGATACGCAGTATTTT. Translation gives CASSVATTDTQYF.

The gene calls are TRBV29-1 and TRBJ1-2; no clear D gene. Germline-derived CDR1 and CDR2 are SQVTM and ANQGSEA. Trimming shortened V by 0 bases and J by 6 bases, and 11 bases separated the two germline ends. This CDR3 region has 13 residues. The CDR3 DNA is TGCAGCGTTGAAGATCGGGGTAGCGATGGCTACACCTTC. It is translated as CSVEDRGSDGYTF.

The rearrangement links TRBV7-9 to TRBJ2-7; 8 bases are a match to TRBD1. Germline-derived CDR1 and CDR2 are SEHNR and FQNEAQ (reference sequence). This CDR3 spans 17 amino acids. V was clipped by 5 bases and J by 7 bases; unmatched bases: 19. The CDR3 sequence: CASSPRTGIFPFGEQYF. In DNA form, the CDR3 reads TGTGCCAGCAGCCCACGGACAGGGATTTTCCCTTTTGGAGAGCAGTACTTC. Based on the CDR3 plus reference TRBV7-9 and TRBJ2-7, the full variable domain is DTGVSQNPRHKITKRGQNVTFRCDPISEHNRLYWYRQTLGQGPEFLTYFQNEAQLEKSRLLSDRFSAERPKGSFSTLEIQRTEQGDSAMYLCASSPRTGIFPFGEQYFGPGTRLTVT.

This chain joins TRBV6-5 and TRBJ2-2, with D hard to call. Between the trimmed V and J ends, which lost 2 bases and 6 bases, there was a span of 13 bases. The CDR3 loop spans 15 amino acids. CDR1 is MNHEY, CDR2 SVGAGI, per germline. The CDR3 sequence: CASSYEQFRAGELFF. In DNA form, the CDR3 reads TGTGCCAGCAGTTACGAACAGTTTCGGGCCGGGGAGCTGTTTTTT.

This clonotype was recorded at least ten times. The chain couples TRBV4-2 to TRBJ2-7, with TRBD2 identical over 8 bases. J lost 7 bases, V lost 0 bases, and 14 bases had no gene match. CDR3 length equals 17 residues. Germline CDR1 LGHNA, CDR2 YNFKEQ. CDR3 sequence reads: CASSQDVGSGRPGEQYF. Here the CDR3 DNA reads TGTGCCAGCAGCCAAGATGTAGGCAGCGGGAGACCGGGGGAGCAGTACTTC.

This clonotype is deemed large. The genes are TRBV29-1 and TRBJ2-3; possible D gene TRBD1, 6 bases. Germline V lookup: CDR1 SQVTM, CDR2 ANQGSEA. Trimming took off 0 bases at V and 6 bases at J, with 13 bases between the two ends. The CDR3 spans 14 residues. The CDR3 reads CSVEDNTGIDTQYF. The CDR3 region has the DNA TGCAGCGTTGAAGATAACACAGGGATTGATACGCAGTATTTT.

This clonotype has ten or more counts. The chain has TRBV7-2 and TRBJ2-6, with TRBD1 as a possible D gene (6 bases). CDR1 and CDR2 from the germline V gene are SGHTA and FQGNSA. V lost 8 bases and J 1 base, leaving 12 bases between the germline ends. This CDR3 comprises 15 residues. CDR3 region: CASSEGVSGANVLTF. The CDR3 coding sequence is TGTGCCAGCTCAGAGGGGGTGTCTGGGGCCAACGTCCTGACTTTC.

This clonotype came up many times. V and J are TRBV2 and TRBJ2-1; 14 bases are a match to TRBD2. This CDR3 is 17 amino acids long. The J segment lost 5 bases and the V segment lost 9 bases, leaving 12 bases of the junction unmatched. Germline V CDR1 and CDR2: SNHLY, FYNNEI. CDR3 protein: CASKTSGRARLNNEQFF. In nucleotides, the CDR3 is TGTGCCAGTAAGACTAGCGGGAGGGCCCGTTTAAACAATGAGCAGTTCTTC.

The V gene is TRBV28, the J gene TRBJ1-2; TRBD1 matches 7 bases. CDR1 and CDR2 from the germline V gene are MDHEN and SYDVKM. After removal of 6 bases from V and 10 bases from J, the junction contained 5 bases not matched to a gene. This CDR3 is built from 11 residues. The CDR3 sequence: CASRGQPAYTF. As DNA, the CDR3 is TGTGCCAGCAGGGGACAGCCCGCCTACACCTTC.

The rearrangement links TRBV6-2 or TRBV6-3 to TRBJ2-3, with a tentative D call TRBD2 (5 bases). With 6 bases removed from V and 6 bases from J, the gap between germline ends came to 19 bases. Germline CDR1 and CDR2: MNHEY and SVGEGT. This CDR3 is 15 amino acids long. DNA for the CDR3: TGTGCCAGCAGCTCCTCGCTAGCCCCCATTGATACGCAGTATTTT. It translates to CASSSSLAPIDTQYF.

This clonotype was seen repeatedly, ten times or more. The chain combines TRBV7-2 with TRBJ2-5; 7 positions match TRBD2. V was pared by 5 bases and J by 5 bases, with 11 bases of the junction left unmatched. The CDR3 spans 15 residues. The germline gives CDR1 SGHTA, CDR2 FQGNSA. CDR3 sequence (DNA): TGTGCCAGCAGCGCGCGAAGCGGGACTTTGGAGACCCAGTACTTC. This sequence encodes CASSARSGTLETQYF.

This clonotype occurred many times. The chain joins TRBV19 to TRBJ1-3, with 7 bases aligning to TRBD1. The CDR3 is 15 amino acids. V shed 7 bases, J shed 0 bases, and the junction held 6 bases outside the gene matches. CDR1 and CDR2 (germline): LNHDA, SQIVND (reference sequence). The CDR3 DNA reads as TGTGCCAGTACCGTTGACAGGGACTCTGGAAACACCATATATTTT. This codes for CASTVDRDSGNTIYF.

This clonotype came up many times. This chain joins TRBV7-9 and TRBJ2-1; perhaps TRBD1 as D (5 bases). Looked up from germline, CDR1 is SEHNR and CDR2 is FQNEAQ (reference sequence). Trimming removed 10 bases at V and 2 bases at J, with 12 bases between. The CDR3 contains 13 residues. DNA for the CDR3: TGTGCCATTCAAGAAGGGGCCTACAATGAGCAGTTCTTC. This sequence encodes CAIQEGAYNEQFF. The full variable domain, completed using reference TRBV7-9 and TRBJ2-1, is DTGVSQNPRHKITKRGQNVTFRCDPISEHNRLYWYRQTLGQGPEFLTYFQNEAQLEKSRLLSDRFSAERPKGSFSTLEIQRTEQGDSAMYLCAIQEGAYNEQFFGPGTRLTVL.

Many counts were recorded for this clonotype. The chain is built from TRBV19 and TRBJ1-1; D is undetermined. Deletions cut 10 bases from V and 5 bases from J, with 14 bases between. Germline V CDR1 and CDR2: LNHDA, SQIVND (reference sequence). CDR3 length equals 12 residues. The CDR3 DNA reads TGTGCCACCACCCCCGGCAGAACTGAAGCTTTCTTT. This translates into CATTPGRTEAFF.

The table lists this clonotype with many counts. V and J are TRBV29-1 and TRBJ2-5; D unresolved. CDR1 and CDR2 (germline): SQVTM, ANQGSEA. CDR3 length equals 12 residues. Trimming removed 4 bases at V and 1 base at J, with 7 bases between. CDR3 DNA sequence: TGCAGCGTTGGACTCGTCCAAGAGACCCAGTACTTC. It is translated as CSVGLVQETQYF.

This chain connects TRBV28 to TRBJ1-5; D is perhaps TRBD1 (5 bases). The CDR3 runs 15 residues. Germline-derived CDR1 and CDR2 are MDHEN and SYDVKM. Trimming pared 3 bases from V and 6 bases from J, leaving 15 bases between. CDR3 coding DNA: TGTGCCAGCAGTTTCCCTACCAAGGGGAGTCAGCCCCAGCATTTT. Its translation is CASSFPTKGSQPQHF.

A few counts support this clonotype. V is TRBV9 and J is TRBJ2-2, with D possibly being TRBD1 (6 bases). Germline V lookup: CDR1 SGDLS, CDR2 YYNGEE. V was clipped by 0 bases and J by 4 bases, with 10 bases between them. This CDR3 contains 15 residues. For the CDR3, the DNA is TGTGCCAGCAGCGTAGCAGGGGCGGGCACCGGGGAGCTGTTTTTT. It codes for CASSVAGAGTGELFF.